This T cell receptor beta chain was documented in a study of T cell changes during pregnancy in multiple sclerosis. TCRdb's copy holds only in-frame clones and misses some; the assay was immunoSEQ multiplex PCR. The sample has some 85,000 clones, 94% seen once; the top ten hold around 0.84%. CDR1 and CDR2 from the germline V gene are MNHEY and SMNVEV (reference sequence). Trimming stripped 0 bases from V and 3 bases from J, with 11 bases between. The CDR3 runs to 15 residues. Sequencing used peripheral blood, obtained in the third trimester of pregnancy. This rearrangement joins TRBV27 to TRBJ2-5; D call uncertain. This TCR was recovered from a female donor with multiple sclerosis, enrolled in a pregnancy study. CDR3 in amino acids: CASSLSFPREETQYF. The CDR3 DNA reads as TGTGCCAGCAGTTTATCGTTTCCTCGAGAAGAGACCCAGTACTTC.